Listed here are 10 T cell receptor beta chains from one sample, sequenced in a study of CD8 T cells in Susac syndrome. Reverse transcription of about 0.5 to 1 ug RNA was carried out with random hexamers. TCRdb analysed the immunoSEQ multiplex PCR reads with MiXCR anew, one entry per CDR3 protein. This table has 90,000 to 150,000 distinct CDR3 sequences, roughly 90% appearing once. Sequences were obtained from CD8+ T cells from PBMCs. These receptors were taken from a human donor in good health.

Here the CDR3 reads CASSSLGAGGLDTQYF. CDR3 coding DNA: TGTGCCAGCAGCTCCCTAGGAGCGGGAGGACTTGATACGCAGTATTTT. The V call is TRBV7-2, the J call TRBJ2-3; 9 positions agree with TRBD2. The CDR3 has 16 amino acids. Germline V gives CDR1 SGHTA, CDR2 FQGNSA. V lost 4 bases to trimming and J lost 6 bases; unmatched junction nucleotides: 11.

The CDR3 region is CATSDSGTNTGELFF. In DNA, the CDR3 is TGTGCCACCAGTGATAGCGGAACGAACACCGGGGAGCTGTTTTTT. The rearrangement joins TRBV24-1 to TRBJ2-2, with D tentatively TRBD2 (5 bases). CDR1 KGHDR and CDR2 SFDVKD come from the germline V gene. The length of the CDR3 is 15 residues. The V end lost 3 bases, the J end lost 0 bases, and 7 bases lay between the germline ends.

The table lists this clonotype with a count of one. The chain couples TRBV20-1 to TRBJ2-3; possible D gene TRBD2, 5 bases. CDR3 size: 17 residues. The germline V and J ends were trimmed by 3 bases and 2 bases, with 21 bases remaining between them. Looked up from germline, CDR1 is DFQATT and CDR2 is SNEGSKA (reference sequence). CDR3 bases: TGCAGTGCTAGCCATGAGTCCCAGCGGAGACTCACAGATACGCAGTATTTT. Its translation is CSASHESQRRLTDTQYF.

V is TRBV7-9 and J is TRBJ2-5; 14 nucleotides line up with TRBD2. V dropped 4 bases and J dropped 2; count of bases not matched to a gene: 12. Germline-derived CDR1 and CDR2 are SEHNR and FQNEAQ (reference sequence). The CDR3 contains 19 residues. CDR3 DNA: TGTGCCAGCAGCTCCCCAGGACTAGCGGGGGGACGGCTTCAAGAGACCCAGTACTTC. It is translated as CASSSPGLAGGRLQETQYF.

This clonotype came up once. J is TRBJ2-1 and V is TRBV3-1, with D unclear. Germline CDR1 is LGHDT and CDR2 is YNNKEL (reference sequence). V lost 1 base to trimming and J lost 4 bases, with 11 bases between them. CDR3 length: 15 residues. The CDR3 nucleotides read TGTGCCAGCAGCCAAGGCCCAGCTTGGTACAATGAGCAGTTCTTC. Protein: CASSQGPAWYNEQFF.

This sequence joins TRBV9 and TRBJ2-3; 14 bases line up with TRBD2. CDR1 and CDR2 from the germline V gene are SGDLS and YYNGEE. The CDR3 totals 16 residues. Losses at the gene ends were 4 bases for V and 9 bases for J; bases not matched to a gene: 10. The chain's CDR3 is CASSPGLAGVSLTQYF. The CDR3, as DNA: TGTGCCAGCAGCCCGGGACTAGCGGGAGTCTCTTTAACGCAGTATTTT.

V and J are TRBV29-1 and TRBJ2-1; 8 bases fit TRBD2. V lost 7 bases and J lost 8; bases outside the gene matches: 13. This CDR3 has 14 residues. Germline values: CDR1 SQVTM, CDR2 ANQGSEA. The CDR3, as DNA: TGCAGCGCCTCAGGGGCGGGGGGTACCCATGAGCAGTTCTTC. Its translation is CSASGAGGTHEQFF.

The V and J genes are TRBV10-3 and TRBJ1-1; D gene unclear. Between the trimmed V and J ends, which lost 10 bases and 5 bases, there was a span of 17 bases. Looked up from germline, CDR1 is ENHRY and CDR2 is SYGVKD. The CDR3 runs 13 residues. The CDR3 loop reads CATRVGGETEAFF. Written as DNA, the CDR3 is TGTGCCACCCGGGTAGGCGGGGAGACTGAAGCTTTCTTT.

The chain employs TRBV6-5 and TRBJ1-5; D possibly corresponds to TRBD1 (5 bases). The germline V gene encodes CDR1 MNHEY and CDR2 SVGAGI. This CDR3 region has 15 residues. V was clipped by 5 bases and J by 1 base, with 12 bases between them. The CDR3 DNA reads as TGTGCCAGCAGTACCAGGGAGAAGAGCAATCAGCCCCAGCATTTT. Translation: CASSTREKSNQPQHF.

The gene calls are TRBV4-1 and TRBJ2-7, with D perhaps matching TRBD1 (5 bases). Germline V gene sequence: CDR1 MGHRA, CDR2 YSYEKL. The CDR3 loop spans 12 amino acids. Trimming removed 1 base from V and 4 bases from J, with 5 bases in between. Here the CDR3 DNA reads TGCGCCAGCAGCCAAGCAGGGTACGAGCAGTACTTC. This gives the protein CASSQAGYEQYF.